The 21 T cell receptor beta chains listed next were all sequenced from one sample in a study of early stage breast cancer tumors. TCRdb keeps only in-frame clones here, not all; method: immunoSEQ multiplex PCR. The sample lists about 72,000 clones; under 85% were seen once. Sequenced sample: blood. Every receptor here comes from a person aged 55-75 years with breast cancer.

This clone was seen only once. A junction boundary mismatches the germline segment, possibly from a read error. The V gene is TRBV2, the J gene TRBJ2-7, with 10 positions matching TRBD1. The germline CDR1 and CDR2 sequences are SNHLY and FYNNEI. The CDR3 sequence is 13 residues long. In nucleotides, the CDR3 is TGTGCCAGCAGGGAAGGACAGGGGGGCGAGCAGTACTTC. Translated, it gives CASREGQGGEQYF.

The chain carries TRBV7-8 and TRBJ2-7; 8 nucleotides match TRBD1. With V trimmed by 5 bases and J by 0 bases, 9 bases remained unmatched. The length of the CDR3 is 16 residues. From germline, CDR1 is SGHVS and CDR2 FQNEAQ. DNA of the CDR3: TGTGCCAGCAGCCCTGCTGTCGGACAGGGCTCCTACGAGCAGTACTTC. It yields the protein CASSPAVGQGSYEQYF. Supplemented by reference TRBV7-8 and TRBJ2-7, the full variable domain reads GAGVSQSPRYKVAKRGQDVALRCDPISGHVSLFWYQQALGQGPEFLTYFQNEAQLDKSGLPSDRFFAERPEGSVSTLKIQRTQQEDSAVYLCASSPAVGQGSYEQYFGPGTRLTVT.

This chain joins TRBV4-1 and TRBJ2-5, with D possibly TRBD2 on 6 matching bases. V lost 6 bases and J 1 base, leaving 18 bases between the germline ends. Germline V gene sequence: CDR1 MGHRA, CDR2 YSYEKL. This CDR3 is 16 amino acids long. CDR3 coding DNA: TGCGCCAGCAGACCTAAACCCCGGGACTCCCAAGAGACCCAGTACTTC. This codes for CASRPKPRDSQETQYF.

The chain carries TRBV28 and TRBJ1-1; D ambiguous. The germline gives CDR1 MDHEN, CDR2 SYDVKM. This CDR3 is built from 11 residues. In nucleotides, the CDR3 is TGTACCGTCGCCGCGGGGAGAGAAGCTTTCTTT. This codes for CTVAAGREAFF.

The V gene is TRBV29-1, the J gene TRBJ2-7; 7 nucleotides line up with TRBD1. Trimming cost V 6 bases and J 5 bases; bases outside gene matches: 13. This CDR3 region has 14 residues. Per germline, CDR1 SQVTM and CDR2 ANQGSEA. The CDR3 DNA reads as TGCAGCGTGACCGGGACAGAGAAAGGTAACGAGCAGTACTTC. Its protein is CSVTGTEKGNEQYF.

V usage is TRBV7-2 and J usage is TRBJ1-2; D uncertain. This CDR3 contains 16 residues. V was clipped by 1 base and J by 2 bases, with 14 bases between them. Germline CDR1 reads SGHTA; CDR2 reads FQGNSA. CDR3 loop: CASSLGSEHGNYGYTF. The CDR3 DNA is TGTGCCAGCAGCTTAGGCTCGGAACACGGGAACTATGGCTACACCTTC.

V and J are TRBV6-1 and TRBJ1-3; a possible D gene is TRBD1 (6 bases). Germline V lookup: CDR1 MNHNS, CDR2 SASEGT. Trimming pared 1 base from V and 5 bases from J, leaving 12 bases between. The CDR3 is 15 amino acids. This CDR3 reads CASSEGPQGRNTIYF. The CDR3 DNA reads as TGTGCCAGCAGTGAAGGGCCACAGGGCCGAAACACCATATATTTT.

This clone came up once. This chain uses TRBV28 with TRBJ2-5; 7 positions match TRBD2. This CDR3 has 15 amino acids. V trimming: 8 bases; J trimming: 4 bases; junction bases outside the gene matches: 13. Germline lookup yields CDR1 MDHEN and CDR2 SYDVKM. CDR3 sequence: CASFSGTSWGETQYF. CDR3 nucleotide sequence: TGTGCCAGCTTCAGCGGGACTTCATGGGGAGAGACCCAGTACTTC.

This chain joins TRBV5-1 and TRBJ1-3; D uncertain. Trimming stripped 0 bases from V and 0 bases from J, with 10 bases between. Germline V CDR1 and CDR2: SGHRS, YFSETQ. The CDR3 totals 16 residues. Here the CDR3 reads CASSLEGSTSGNTIYF. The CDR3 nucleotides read TGCGCCAGCAGCTTGGAGGGCAGCACCTCTGGAAACACCATATATTTT.

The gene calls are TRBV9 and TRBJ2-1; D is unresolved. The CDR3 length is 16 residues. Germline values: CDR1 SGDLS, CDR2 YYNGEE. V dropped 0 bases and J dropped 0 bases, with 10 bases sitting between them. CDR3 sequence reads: CASSVVISSSYNEQFF. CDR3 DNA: TGTGCCAGCAGCGTAGTGATTTCCAGCTCCTACAATGAGCAGTTCTTC.

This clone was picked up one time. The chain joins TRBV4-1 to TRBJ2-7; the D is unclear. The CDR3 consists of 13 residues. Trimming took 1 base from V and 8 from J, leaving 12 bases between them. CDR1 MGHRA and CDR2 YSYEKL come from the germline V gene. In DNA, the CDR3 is TGCGCCAGCAGCCAAGCCTCCCGAAGGCAGCAGTACTTC. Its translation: CASSQASRRQQYF.

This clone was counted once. The CDR3: CASRTPGKGETQYF. The CDR3 DNA is TGCGCCAGCAGGACGCCGGGTAAAGGGGAGACCCAGTACTTC. V gene TRBV5-1 combines with J gene TRBJ2-5, with no clear D. Germline values: CDR1 SGHRS, CDR2 YFSETQ. The CDR3 length is 14 residues. V was pared by 5 bases and J by 5 bases, with 16 bases between. Complete variable domain (other parts from reference TRBV5-1 and TRBJ2-5): KAGVTQTPRYLIKTRGQQVTLSCSPISGHRSVSWYQQTPGQGLQFLFEYFSETQRNKGNFPGRFSGRQFSNSRSEMNVSTLELGDSALYLCASRTPGKGETQYFGPGTRLLVL.

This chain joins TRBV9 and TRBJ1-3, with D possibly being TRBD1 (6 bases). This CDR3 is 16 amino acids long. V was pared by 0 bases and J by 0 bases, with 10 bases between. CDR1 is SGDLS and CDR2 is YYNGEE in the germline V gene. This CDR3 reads CASSVAPQGSGNTIYF. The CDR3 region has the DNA TGTGCCAGCAGCGTAGCTCCACAGGGCTCTGGAAACACCATATATTTT.

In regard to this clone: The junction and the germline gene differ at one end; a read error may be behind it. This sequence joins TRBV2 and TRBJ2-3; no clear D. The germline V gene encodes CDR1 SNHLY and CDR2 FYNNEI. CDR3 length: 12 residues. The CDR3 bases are TGTGCCAGCAGGGAAGACACAGATACGCAGTATTTT. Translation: CASREDTDTQYF.

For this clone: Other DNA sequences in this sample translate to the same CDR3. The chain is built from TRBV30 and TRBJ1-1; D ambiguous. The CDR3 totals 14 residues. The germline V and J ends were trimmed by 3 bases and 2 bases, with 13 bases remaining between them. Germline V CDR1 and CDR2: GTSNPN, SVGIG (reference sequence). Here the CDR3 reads CAWRGGRVNTEAFF. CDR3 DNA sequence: TGTGCCTGGAGAGGAGGGAGAGTCAACACTGAAGCTTTCTTT.

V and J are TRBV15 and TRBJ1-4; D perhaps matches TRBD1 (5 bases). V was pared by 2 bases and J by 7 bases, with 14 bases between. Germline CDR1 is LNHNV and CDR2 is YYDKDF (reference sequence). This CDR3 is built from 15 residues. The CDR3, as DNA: TGTGCCACCAGCAGACTACCCCGACAGCTTGAAAAACTGTTTTTT. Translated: CATSRLPRQLEKLFF.

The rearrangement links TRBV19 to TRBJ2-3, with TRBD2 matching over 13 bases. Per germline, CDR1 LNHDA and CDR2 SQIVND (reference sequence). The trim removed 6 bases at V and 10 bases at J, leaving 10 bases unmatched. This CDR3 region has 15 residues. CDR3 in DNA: TGTGCCAGTAGCCAGGGACTAGCGGGGCCCGGGGCGCAGTATTTT. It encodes CASSQGLAGPGAQYF.

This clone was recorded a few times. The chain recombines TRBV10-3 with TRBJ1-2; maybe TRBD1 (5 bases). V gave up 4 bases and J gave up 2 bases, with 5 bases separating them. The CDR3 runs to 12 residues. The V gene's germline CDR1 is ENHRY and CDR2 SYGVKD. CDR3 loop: CAISAGNYGYTF. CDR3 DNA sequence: TGTGCCATCAGTGCAGGGAACTATGGCTACACCTTC.

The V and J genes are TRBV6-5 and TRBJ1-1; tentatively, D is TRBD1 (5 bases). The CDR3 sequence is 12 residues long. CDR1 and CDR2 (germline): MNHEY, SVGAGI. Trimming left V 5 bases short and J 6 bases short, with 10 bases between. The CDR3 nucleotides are TGTGCCAGCAGTCGAGGAGGGGCTGAAGCTTTCTTT. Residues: CASSRGGAEAFF.

The CDR3 nucleotides are TGTGCCAGCAGCCCAACTCCCGCCCTGAGGAACACTGAAGCTTTCTTT. This gives the protein CASSPTPALRNTEAFF. This chain uses TRBV28 with TRBJ1-1, with unresolved D. The CDR3 totals 16 residues. Germline CDR1 and CDR2: MDHEN and SYDVKM. V was shortened by 6 bases and J by 1 base, with 18 bases between the two germline ends.

DNA for the CDR3: TGTGCCAGCAGTTTAGAGAACTCTGGAAACACCATATATTTT. Its protein is CASSLENSGNTIYF. This chain uses TRBV28 with TRBJ1-3; no definite D call. Germline V gene data show CDR1 as MDHEN and CDR2 as SYDVKM. V shed 2 bases and J shed 0 bases, with 5 bases lying between them. The CDR3 consists of 14 residues.